This T cell receptor (beta chain) was obtained from a study of spatial heterogeneity in lung cancer. The V end was cut by 3 bases, the J end by 1 base, with 12 bases between. CDR1 and CDR2 from the germline V gene are LGHNA and YSLEER. This CDR3 spans 15 amino acids. Specified time point: blood at routine non-recurrence follow-up after resection. This clonotype was counted ten times or more. MiXCR, applied by TCRdb to the 5' RACE reads, yields one record per CDR3 protein. The data contain 110,000 or so distinct CDR3 sequences, 10% to 14% of them singletons. This sequence joins TRBV4-3 and TRBJ1-1; D gene ambiguous. The clonotype originates from a female donor with early-stage non-small cell lung cancer. Source: PBMCs, taken at follow-up. CDR3 nucleotide sequence: TGCGCCAGCAGCCATAGCCGAATGTGGAACACTGAAGCTTTCTTT. Translating gives CASSHSRMWNTEAFF.